The 31 T cell receptor beta chains given below trace back to one sample, sequenced in a study of T cells in Graves' hyperthyroidism and ophthalmopathy. From RNA transcripts, TCR beta CDR3 regions were amplified. The HTBI primer set served for first-round RT-PCR of the TCR CDR3. TCRdb fed the multiplex PCR reads into MiXCR, producing one record per CDR3 protein. The table lists about 690,000 distinct CDR3 sequences, 17% of them singletons, with around 16% in the top ten. The sequencing sample was made of blood. The receptors originated from a man between 45 and 60 years old with Graves' hyperthyroidism.

There are many counts of this clonotype. V usage is TRBV7-9 and J usage is TRBJ1-4; 7 nucleotides agree with TRBD1. The CDR3 length is 15 residues. The V segment lost 5 bases and the J segment 8 bases; nucleotides outside the gene matches: 11. The germline V gene encodes CDR1 SEHNR and CDR2 FQNEAQ (reference sequence). CDR3 in amino acids: CASSPPPDRDEKLFF. For the CDR3, the DNA is TGTGCCAGCAGCCCCCCCCCCGACAGGGACGAAAAACTGTTTTTT.

In its sample, this clonotype was seen many times. The chain has TRBV2 and TRBJ2-7; perhaps D is TRBD1 or TRBD2 (6 bases each). The CDR3 covers 12 residues. Germline V CDR1 and CDR2: SNHLY, FYNNEI. With 7 bases removed from V and 3 bases from J, the gap between germline ends came to 10 bases. In DNA form, the CDR3 reads TGTGCCAGCATCAGGGGACTCTACGAGCAGTACTTC. Its translation is CASIRGLYEQYF.

This clonotype was detected a few times. The chain recombines TRBV24-1 with TRBJ2-2; maybe TRBD1 (5 bases). This CDR3 contains 14 residues. Trimming removed 3 bases from V and 11 bases from J, with 15 bases in between. CDR1 is KGHDR, CDR2 SFDVKD, per germline. The CDR3 loop reads CATSDPWLQGELFF. The CDR3 DNA reads as TGTGCCACCAGTGATCCGTGGCTCCAGGGAGAGCTGTTTTTT.

This clonotype was observed at least ten times. The rearrangement joins TRBV27 to TRBJ2-2, with D unclear. The CDR3 is 14 residues long. Germline values: CDR1 MNHEY, CDR2 SMNVEV (reference sequence). V lost 4 bases and J lost 3, with 9 bases in between. The CDR3 here is CASSSNVYTGELFF. The DNA of the CDR3 is TGTGCCAGCAGTTCCAATGTTTACACCGGGGAGCTGTTTTTT.

The sample holds many counts of this clonotype. The chain couples TRBV28 to TRBJ2-5; D possibly corresponds to TRBD2 (6 bases). The CDR3 extends over 14 amino acids. V was pared by 6 bases and J by 7 bases, with 18 bases between. Germline values: CDR1 MDHEN, CDR2 SYDVKM. CDR3: CASSRRGTGATQYF. The CDR3 DNA reads TGTGCCAGCAGCCGCCGGGGGACGGGAGCGACCCAGTACTTC.

The genes are TRBV12-3 or TRBV12-4 and TRBJ2-2; 9 positions match TRBD2. Germline trimming cut 6 bases from V and 6 bases from J; bases unmatched to any gene: 11. This CDR3 is 16 amino acids long. In DNA form, the CDR3 reads TGTGCCAGCAGCCCTCTTAGCGGGAGTATCGCCGGGGAGCTGTTTTTT. Its translation is CASSPLSGSIAGELFF.

This clonotype was observed many times. The gene calls are TRBV14 and TRBJ2-3; a possible D gene is TRBD1 (5 bases). V lost 0 bases, J lost 2 bases, and 12 bases lay in between. Germline CDR1 and CDR2: SGHDN and FVKESK. The CDR3 length is 16 residues. The CDR3 loop is CASSQDGADYTDTQYF. CDR3 coding DNA: TGTGCCAGCAGCCAAGATGGGGCGGATTACACAGATACGCAGTATTTT.

V usage is TRBV18 and J usage is TRBJ1-2, with 8 positions matching TRBD1. The CDR3 has 16 residues. Germline V gene lookup returns CDR1 KGHSH and CDR2 LQKENI. V shed 5 bases, J shed 4 bases, and the junction held 12 bases outside the gene matches. This chain's CDR3 is CASSIEGQGGFYGYTF. CDR3 coding DNA: TGTGCCAGCTCAATAGAAGGACAGGGCGGGTTCTATGGCTACACCTTC.

This clonotype was picked up many times. The rearrangement joins TRBV20-1 to TRBJ2-1; 10 bases are shared with TRBD2. V lost 0 bases to trimming and J lost 4 bases; unmatched junction nucleotides: 6. The CDR3 contains 16 residues. CDR1 DFQATT and CDR2 SNEGSKA come from the germline V gene (reference sequence). CDR3 sequence: CSARDPLAGAYNEQFF. The CDR3 region has the DNA TGCAGTGCTAGAGATCCCCTAGCGGGAGCGTACAATGAGCAGTTCTTC.

V usage is TRBV29-1 and J usage is TRBJ2-1; 11 bases fit TRBD2. Germline CDR1 and CDR2: SQVTM and ANQGSEA. V lost 1 base to trimming and J lost 3 bases; unmatched junction nucleotides: 5. CDR3 length: 16 amino acids. CDR3 DNA: TGCAGCGTTGAAGTCCTAGCGGGAGGAGACTACAATGAGCAGTTCTTC. Protein sequence: CSVEVLAGGDYNEQFF.

In this sample, this clonotype turned up many times. Mismatch with germline at one junction end may stem from a read error. This rearrangement joins TRBV7-7 to TRBJ2-7; 9 positions match TRBD2. The CDR3 is made up of 14 amino acids. Germline-derived CDR1 and CDR2 are SSHAT and FNYEAQ (reference sequence). CDR3 residues: CASSLAGKDNEQYF. CDR3 DNA sequence: TGTGCTAGCAGCCTAGCGGGAAAGGATAACGAGCAGTACTTC.

The table lists this clonotype with many counts. The genes are TRBV27 and TRBJ1-1, with a possible D match to TRBD1 (5 bases). This CDR3 region has 17 residues. Germline V gene data show CDR1 as MNHEY and CDR2 as SMNVEV (reference sequence). The V end lost 4 bases, the J end lost 1 base, and 19 bases lay between the germline ends. The CDR3 sequence is CASSSFNPTETNTEAFF. The CDR3 DNA reads TGTGCCAGCAGTTCATTTAACCCGACAGAGACGAACACTGAAGCTTTCTTT.

This clonotype was recorded a few times. V gene TRBV7-3 combines with J gene TRBJ2-1; no definite D call. V lost 5 bases to trimming and J lost 2 bases, with 10 bases between them. Germline CDR1 reads SGHTA; CDR2 reads FQGTGA. This CDR3 is 14 amino acids long. For the CDR3, the DNA is TGTGCCAGCAGCATGACTCCTCCCTACAATGAGCAGTTCTTC. Protein sequence: CASSMTPPYNEQFF.

There are many counts of this clonotype. The rearrangement links TRBV13 to TRBJ2-3; 13 nucleotides align to TRBD2. The germline CDR1 and CDR2 sequences are PRHDT and FYEKMQ (reference sequence). The V gene end was trimmed by 5 bases and the J gene end by 2 bases; junction bases not matched to a gene: 7. The CDR3 is made up of 17 amino acids. CDR3 sequence reads: CASSPGGLAGLTDTQYF. CDR3 bases: TGTGCCAGCAGCCCGGGGGGACTAGCGGGACTCACAGATACGCAGTATTTT.

Only a few counts were recorded for this clonotype. This chain uses TRBV30 with TRBJ1-1; the D gene is possibly TRBD1 (5 bases). The CDR3 runs 15 residues. V was trimmed by 5 bases and J by 2 bases, leaving 18 bases between them. The germline V gene encodes CDR1 GTSNPN and CDR2 SVGIG (reference sequence). CDR3 sequence reads: CAWDSERGINTEAFF. Here the CDR3 DNA reads TGTGCCTGGGACTCAGAGCGGGGGATCAACACTGAAGCTTTCTTT.

This clonotype turned up a few times. This chain connects TRBV9 to TRBJ2-7, with D unresolved. Trimming shortened V by 1 base and J by 0 bases, and 11 bases separated the two germline ends. CDR1 SGDLS and CDR2 YYNGEE come from the germline V gene. The CDR3 sequence is 15 residues long. CDR3 region: CASSVNSDSSYEQYF. The CDR3 DNA is TGTGCCAGCAGCGTAAATAGTGATAGCTCCTACGAGCAGTACTTC.

In DNA form, the CDR3 reads TGCAGCGTCCCCAAGGATACCACCGGGGAGCTGTTTTTT. Translation gives CSVPKDTTGELFF. This chain connects TRBV29-1 to TRBJ2-2; D is uncertain. V was pared by 6 bases and J by 4 bases, with 12 bases between. The CDR3 contains 13 residues. Germline CDR1 is SQVTM and CDR2 is ANQGSEA.

This rearrangement joins TRBV4-3 to TRBJ2-5; 11 positions match TRBD2. Germline V gene sequence: CDR1 LGHNA, CDR2 YSLEER. With 1 base clipped from V and 3 bases from J, the junction kept 4 bases outside the gene matches. This CDR3 has 16 residues. The CDR3 nucleotides read TGCGCCAGCAGCCAAGGGGGACTAGCGGTAAAAGAGACCCAGTACTTC. Translated, it gives CASSQGGLAVKETQYF.

There are a few counts of this clonotype. The chain carries TRBV19 and TRBJ2-3; TRBD2 matches at 13 bases. V gave up 5 bases and J gave up 7 bases; unmatched junction bases: 6. Germline V gene lookup returns CDR1 LNHDA and CDR2 SQIVND (reference sequence). The CDR3 consists of 15 residues. CDR3 coding DNA: TGTGCCAGTAGTCCCAAGACTAGCGGGAGGAATACGCAGTATTTT. This sequence encodes CASSPKTSGRNTQYF.

This clonotype was seen at least ten times. The rearrangement links TRBV2 to TRBJ1-2, with 10 bases fitting TRBD1. The CDR3 covers 14 residues. V shed 6 bases, J shed 6 bases, and the junction held 7 bases outside the gene matches. Germline CDR1 reads SNHLY; CDR2 reads FYNNEI. The chain's CDR3 is CASRRDRGLNGYTF. Here the CDR3 DNA reads TGTGCCAGCAGGAGGGACAGGGGTCTGAATGGCTACACCTTC.

This clonotype came up many times. The J gene is TRBJ1-1, the V gene TRBV27; the D gene is possibly TRBD1 (5 bases). This CDR3 contains 14 residues. With 5 bases removed from V and 8 bases from J, the gap between germline ends came to 18 bases. Germline CDR1 reads MNHEY; CDR2 reads SMNVEV (reference sequence). As DNA, the CDR3 is TGTGCCAGCAGTGCCGGGACGGGCATACTGGAAGCTTTCTTT. Protein product: CASSAGTGILEAFF.

This clonotype was detected ten times or more. This sequence joins TRBV11-2 and TRBJ2-7; possibly TRBD1 for D (6 bases). Germline loops: CDR1 SGHAT, CDR2 FQNNGV. V was cut by 3 bases and J by 5 bases, with 11 bases left in between. The CDR3 loop spans 13 amino acids. The CDR3 sequence is CASSLQGFDEQYF. As DNA, the CDR3 is TGTGCCAGCAGCTTGCAGGGGTTTGACGAGCAGTACTTC.

This clonotype was observed many times. The chain has TRBV28 and TRBJ1-1; D ambiguous. Germline loops: CDR1 MDHEN, CDR2 SYDVKM. V lost 3 bases, J lost 7 bases, and 9 bases lay in between. The CDR3 sequence is 12 residues long. The CDR3 reads CASSFTLGEAFF. The CDR3 DNA follows: TGTGCCAGCAGTTTTACGTTGGGTGAAGCTTTCTTT.

The table lists this clonotype with a few counts. A junction boundary mismatches the germline segment, possibly from a read error. The rearrangement uses TRBV5-1 and TRBJ2-1; 7 nucleotides agree with TRBD2. CDR1 and CDR2 from the germline V gene are SGHRS and YFSETQ. The CDR3 totals 17 residues. This chain's CDR3 is CASRLVARERSYNEQFF. CDR3 sequence (DNA): TGCGCCAGCAGGTTGGTAGCGCGGGAGCGCTCCTACAATGAGCAGTTCTTC.

This clonotype was counted many times. The chain is built from TRBV5-8 and TRBJ1-3; D ambiguous. The CDR3 spans 15 residues. CDR1 SGHTS and CDR2 YDEGEE come from the germline V gene. V shed 0 bases and J shed 5 bases, with 12 bases lying between them. CDR3 in DNA: TGTGCCAGCAGCTTGGGACCTTATGCTAGAAACACCATATATTTT. Its translation is CASSLGPYARNTIYF.

This clonotype has at least ten counts. This chain uses TRBV30 with TRBJ2-5, with D possibly matching TRBD1 (6 bases). Germline CDR1 reads GTSNPN; CDR2 reads SVGIG (reference sequence). The V gene lost 3 bases and the J gene lost 5 bases, with 22 bases spanning the gap. The CDR3 totals 16 residues. The DNA of the CDR3 is TGTGCCTGGAGCCCGTACTACTACGAGCAGGGGGAGACCCAGTACTTC. As protein: CAWSPYYYEQGETQYF.

In this sample, this clonotype turned up a few times. The gene calls are TRBV5-6 and TRBJ2-7; a weak D match, TRBD1 (6 bases). This CDR3 is built from 15 residues. The ends were cut back, 3 bases at V and 1 base at J, with 14 bases in the middle. The germline V gene has CDR1 SGHDT and CDR2 YYEEEE. This chain's CDR3 is CASSSVFRGSYEQYF. CDR3 DNA: TGTGCCAGCAGCTCCGTTTTTAGGGGGTCCTACGAGCAGTACTTC.

Ten or more counts support this clonotype. The chain uses TRBV18 and TRBJ1-1, with unresolved D. Germline CDR1 is KGHSH and CDR2 is LQKENI. V was pared by 0 bases and J by 1 base, with 9 bases between. This CDR3 is built from 15 residues. In nucleotides, the CDR3 is TGTGCCAGCTCACCACCGAAGGGCGGGAACACTGAAGCTTTCTTT. Translated: CASSPPKGGNTEAFF.

This clonotype was recorded a few times. The chain uses TRBV28 and TRBJ2-1, with 12 bases aligning to TRBD2. The CDR3 is made up of 15 amino acids. V lost 6 bases to trimming and J lost 4 bases; unmatched junction nucleotides: 4. Germline V gives CDR1 MDHEN, CDR2 SYDVKM. CDR3 in DNA: TGTGCCAGCAGGGACCTAGCGGGAGGGTACAATGAGCAGTTCTTC. Its protein is CASRDLAGGYNEQFF.

There are a few counts of this clonotype. The genes are TRBV28 and TRBJ1-1, with D possibly being TRBD1 (5 bases). There are 14 residues in the CDR3. Per the germline V gene, CDR1 is MDHEN and CDR2 is SYDVKM. The ends were cut back, 6 bases at V and 1 base at J, with 12 bases in the middle. This CDR3 is CASRVKGTNTEAFF. CDR3 sequence (DNA): TGTGCCAGCAGGGTAAAAGGGACGAACACTGAAGCTTTCTTT. Variable domain in full (rest from reference TRBV28 and TRBJ1-1): DVKVTQSSRYLVKRTGEKVFLECVQDMDHENMFWYRQDPGLGLRLIYFSYDVKMKEKGDIPEGYSVSREKKERFSLILESASTNQTSMYLCASRVKGTNTEAFFGQGTRLTVV.

The CDR3 protein is CASRPSEGKYEQYF. The CDR3 DNA follows: TGTGCCAGCAGGCCCTCAGAGGGGAAATACGAGCAGTACTTC. This chain joins TRBV12-3 or TRBV12-4 and TRBJ2-7; either TRBD1 or TRBD2 may fit D (5 bases each). The CDR3 runs to 14 residues. V lost 6 bases, J lost 4 bases, and 16 bases lay in between.